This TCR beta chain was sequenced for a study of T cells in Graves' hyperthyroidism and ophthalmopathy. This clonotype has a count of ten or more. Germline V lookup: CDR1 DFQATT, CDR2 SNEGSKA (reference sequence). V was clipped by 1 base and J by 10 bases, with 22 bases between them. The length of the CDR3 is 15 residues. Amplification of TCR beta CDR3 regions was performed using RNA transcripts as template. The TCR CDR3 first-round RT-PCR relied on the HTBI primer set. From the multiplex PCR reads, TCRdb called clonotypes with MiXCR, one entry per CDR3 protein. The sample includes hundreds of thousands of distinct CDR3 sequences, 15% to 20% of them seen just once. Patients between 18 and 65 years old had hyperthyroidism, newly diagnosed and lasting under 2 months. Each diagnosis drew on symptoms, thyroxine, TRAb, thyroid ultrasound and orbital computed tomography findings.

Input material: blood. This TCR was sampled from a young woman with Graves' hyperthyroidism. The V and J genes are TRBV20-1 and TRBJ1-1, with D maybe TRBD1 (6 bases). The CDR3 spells CSARGILQPGARAFF. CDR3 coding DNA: TGCAGTGCTAGAGGGATCCTTCAACCGGGGGCTAGAGCTTTCTTT.